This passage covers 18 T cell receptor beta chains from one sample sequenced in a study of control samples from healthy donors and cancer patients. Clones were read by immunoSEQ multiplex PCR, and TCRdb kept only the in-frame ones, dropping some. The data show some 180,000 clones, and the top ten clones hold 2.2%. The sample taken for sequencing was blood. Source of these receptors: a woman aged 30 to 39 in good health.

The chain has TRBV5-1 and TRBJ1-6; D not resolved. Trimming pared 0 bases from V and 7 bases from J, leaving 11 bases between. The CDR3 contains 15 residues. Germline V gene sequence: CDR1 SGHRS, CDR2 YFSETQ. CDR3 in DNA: TGCGCCAGCAGCTTGGCTTTGGCTGGAAATTCACCCCTCCACTTT. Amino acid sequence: CASSLALAGNSPLHF.

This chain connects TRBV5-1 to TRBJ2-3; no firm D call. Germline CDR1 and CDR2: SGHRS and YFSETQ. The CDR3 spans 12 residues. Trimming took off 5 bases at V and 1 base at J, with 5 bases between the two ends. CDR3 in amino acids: CASSRGTDTQYF. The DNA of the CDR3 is TGCGCCAGCAGTAGGGGCACAGATACGCAGTATTTT.

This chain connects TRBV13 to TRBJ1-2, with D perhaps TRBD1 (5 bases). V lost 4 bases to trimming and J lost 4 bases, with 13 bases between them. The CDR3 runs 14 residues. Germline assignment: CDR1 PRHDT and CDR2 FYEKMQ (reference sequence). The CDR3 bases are TGTGCCAGCAGCTCGACGGGGACGGGCTATGGCTACACCTTC. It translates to CASSSTGTGYGYTF.

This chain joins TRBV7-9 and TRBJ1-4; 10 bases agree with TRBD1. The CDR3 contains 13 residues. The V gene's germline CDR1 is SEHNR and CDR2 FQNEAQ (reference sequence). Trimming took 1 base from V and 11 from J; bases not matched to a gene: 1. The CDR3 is CASSLGGQGKLFF. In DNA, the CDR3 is TGTGCCAGCAGCTTAGGGGGACAGGGGAAACTGTTTTTT.

The CDR3 protein is CASTRGGGIEAFF. In DNA, the CDR3 is TGTGCCAGCACAAGGGGAGGCGGGATAGAAGCTTTCTTT. The chain carries TRBV6-6 and TRBJ1-1, with D perhaps TRBD1 (5 bases). CDR1 is MNHNY and CDR2 is SVGAGI in the germline V gene (reference sequence). CDR3 length: 13 amino acids. Trimming pared 7 bases from V and 8 bases from J, leaving 17 bases between.

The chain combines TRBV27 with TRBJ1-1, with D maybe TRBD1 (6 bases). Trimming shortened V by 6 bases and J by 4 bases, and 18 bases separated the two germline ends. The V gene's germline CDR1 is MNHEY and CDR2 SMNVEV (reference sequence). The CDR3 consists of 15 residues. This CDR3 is CASSIQGSGGTEAFF. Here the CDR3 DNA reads TGTGCCAGCAGCATTCAGGGGAGCGGCGGCACTGAAGCTTTCTTT.

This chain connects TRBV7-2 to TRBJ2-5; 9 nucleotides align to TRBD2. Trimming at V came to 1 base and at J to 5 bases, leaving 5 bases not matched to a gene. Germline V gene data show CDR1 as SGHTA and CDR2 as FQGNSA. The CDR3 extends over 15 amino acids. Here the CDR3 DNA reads TGTGCCAGCAGCTTAGTCTGGGCGGGGGGGGAGACCCAGTACTTC. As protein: CASSLVWAGGETQYF.

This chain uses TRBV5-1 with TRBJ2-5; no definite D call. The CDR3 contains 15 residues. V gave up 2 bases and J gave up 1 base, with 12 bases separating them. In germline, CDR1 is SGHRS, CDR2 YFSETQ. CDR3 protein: CASSFLGQAQETQYF. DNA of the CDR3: TGCGCCAGCAGCTTTTTAGGGCAAGCCCAAGAGACCCAGTACTTC.

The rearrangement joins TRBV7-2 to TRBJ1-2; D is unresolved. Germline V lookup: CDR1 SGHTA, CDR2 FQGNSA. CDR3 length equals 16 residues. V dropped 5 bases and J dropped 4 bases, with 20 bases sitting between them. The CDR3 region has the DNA TGTGCCAGCAGCCCAGTGTCCGGTGGCCCAGGCTATGGCTACACCTTC. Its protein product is CASSPVSGGPGYGYTF.

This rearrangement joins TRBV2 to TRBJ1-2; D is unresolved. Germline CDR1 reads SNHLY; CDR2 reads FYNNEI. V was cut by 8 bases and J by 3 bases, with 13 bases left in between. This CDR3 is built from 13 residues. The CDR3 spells CASRGTEYYGYTF. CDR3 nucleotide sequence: TGTGCCAGCCGAGGAACCGAATACTATGGCTACACCTTC.

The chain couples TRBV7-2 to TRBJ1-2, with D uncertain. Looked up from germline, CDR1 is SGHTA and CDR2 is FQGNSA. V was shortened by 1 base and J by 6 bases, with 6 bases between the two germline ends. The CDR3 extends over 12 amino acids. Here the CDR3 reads CASSLGEDGYTF. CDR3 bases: TGTGCCAGCAGCTTAGGGGAGGATGGCTACACCTTC.

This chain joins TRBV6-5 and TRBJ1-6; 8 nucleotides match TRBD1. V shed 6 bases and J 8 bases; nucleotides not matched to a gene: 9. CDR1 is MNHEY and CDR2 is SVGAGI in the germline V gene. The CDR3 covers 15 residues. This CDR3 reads CASSPTGASDSPLHF. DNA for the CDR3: TGTGCCAGCAGCCCGACAGGGGCATCGGATTCACCCCTCCACTTT.

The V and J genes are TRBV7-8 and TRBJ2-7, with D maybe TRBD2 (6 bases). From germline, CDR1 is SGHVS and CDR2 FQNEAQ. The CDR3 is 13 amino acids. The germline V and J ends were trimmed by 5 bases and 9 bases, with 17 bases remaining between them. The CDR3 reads CASSPGRAGGQYF. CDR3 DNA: TGTGCCAGCAGCCCGGGACGGGCCGGGGGGCAGTACTTC.

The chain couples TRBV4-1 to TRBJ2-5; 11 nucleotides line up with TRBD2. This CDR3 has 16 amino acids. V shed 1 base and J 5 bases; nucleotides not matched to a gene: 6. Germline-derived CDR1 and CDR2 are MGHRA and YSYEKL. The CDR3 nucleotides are TGCGCCAGCAGCCAAGCCCTAGCGGGGGGTGTGGAGACCCAGTACTTC. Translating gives CASSQALAGGVETQYF.

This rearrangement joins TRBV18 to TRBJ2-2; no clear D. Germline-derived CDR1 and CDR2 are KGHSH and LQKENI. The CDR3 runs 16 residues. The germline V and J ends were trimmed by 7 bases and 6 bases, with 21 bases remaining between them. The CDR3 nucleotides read TGTGCCAGCTTTCCTATACGGAGCGTTGTCCCCGGGGAGCTGTTTTTT. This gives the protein CASFPIRSVVPGELFF.

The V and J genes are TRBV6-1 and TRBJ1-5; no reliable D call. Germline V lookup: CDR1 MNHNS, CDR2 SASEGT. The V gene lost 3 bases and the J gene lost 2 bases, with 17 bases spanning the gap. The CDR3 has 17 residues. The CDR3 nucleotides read TGTGCCAGCAGTGATAATTTAGGGCATGTAGGCAATCAGCCCCAGCATTTT. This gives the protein CASSDNLGHVGNQPQHF.

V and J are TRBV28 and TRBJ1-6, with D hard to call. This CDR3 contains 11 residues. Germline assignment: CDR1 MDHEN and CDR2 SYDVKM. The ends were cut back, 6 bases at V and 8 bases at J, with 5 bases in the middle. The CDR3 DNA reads TGTGCCAGCAGGCGGGATTCACCCCTCCACTTT. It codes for CASRRDSPLHF.

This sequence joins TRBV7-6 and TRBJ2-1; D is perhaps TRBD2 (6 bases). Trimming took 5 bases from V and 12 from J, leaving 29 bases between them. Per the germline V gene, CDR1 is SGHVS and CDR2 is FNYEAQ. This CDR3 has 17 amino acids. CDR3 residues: CASSPTGGPMNANVQFF. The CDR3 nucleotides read TGTGCCAGCAGCCCGACCGGGGGTCCTATGAATGCAAACGTGCAGTTCTTC.